The entry below gives a single T cell receptor beta chain sequence along with its context. Its antigen is still unknown. TCRdb passed the 5' RACE reads through MiXCR, listing each CDR3 protein once. The data hold some 340,000 distinct CDR3 sequences, with about 10% observed a single time. The data are from a study of T cells after yellow fever vaccination. In the study overall: Preparation used SMART-Seq v4 Ultra Low Input for the low-cell-number fractions. Findings and caveats of the study: Within FACS-sorted repertoires, abundant clonotypes contaminating from the bulk population could be present. Boosting was followed by the reappearance of most primary-vaccination clones (less than 98% CD4, about 90% CD8).

This clonotype was obtained from a man in his late teens or twenties who received the YFV17D yellow fever vaccine. The sample here was CD4+ T cells sorted from PBMCs, taken 45 days after the yellow fever booster vaccination.

CDR3 nucleotides: TGTGCCAGCACGTACACGGGCTCTCAGCCCCAGCATTTT. Protein sequence: CASTYTGSQPQHF. The chain recombines TRBV2 with TRBJ1-5; D uncertain. CDR1 is SNHLY, CDR2 FYNNEI, per germline. V lost 7 bases and J lost 6, with 13 bases in between. This CDR3 has 13 residues.